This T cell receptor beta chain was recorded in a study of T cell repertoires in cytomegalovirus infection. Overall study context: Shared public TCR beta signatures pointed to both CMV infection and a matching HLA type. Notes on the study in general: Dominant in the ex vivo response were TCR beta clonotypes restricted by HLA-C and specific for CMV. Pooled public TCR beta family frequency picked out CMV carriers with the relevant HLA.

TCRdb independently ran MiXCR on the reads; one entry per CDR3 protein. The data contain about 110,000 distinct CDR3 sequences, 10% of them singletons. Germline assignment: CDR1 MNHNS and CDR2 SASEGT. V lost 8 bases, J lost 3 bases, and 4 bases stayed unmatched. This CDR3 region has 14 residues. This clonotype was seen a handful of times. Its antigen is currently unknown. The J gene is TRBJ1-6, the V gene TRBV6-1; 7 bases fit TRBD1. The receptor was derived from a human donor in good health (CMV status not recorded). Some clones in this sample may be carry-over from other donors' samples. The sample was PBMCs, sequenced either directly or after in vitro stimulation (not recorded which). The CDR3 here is CASGWDSYNSPLHF. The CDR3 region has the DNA TGTGCCAGCGGATGGGACAGCTATAATTCACCCCTCCACTTT.